This TCR beta chain was identified during a study of blood T cell repertoires in COVID-19. This CDR3 has 15 residues. Trimming removed 1 base from V and 0 bases from J, with 10 bases in between. Germline V gene data show CDR1 as SGHTA and CDR2 as FQGNSA. Per the original data handling: Reference gene primer amplification in the assay estimated nucleated cell counts. Some clones are missing from TCRdb's copy, which holds only in-frame ones; the method was immunoSEQ multiplex PCR. That table furnishes V, J and clone size, whereas the DNA furnished D and trimming. The data show approximately 100,000 clones, around 81% seen once.

Input material: peripheral blood. The chain combines TRBV7-2 with TRBJ2-7; tentative D call: TRBD2 (5 bases). The TCR comes from a human donor in a cohort sampled during active COVID-19. CDR3 region: CASSLGSGFSYEQYF. CDR3 DNA sequence: TGTGCCAGCAGCTTAGGGAGCGGATTCTCCTACGAGCAGTACTTC.